This T cell receptor beta chain was identified during a study of blood T cell repertoires in COVID-19. Background on the study: The United States, Italy and Spain were the sources of the acute and convalescent COVID-19 samples. PBMCs, B-cell-depleted T cells, or T cells were the source of the cDNA or gDNA that made up the material.

V dropped 1 base and J dropped 0 bases, with 11 bases sitting between them. Germline V lookup: CDR1 SGHRS, CDR2 YFSETQ. This CDR3 is 16 amino acids long. Authors' processing steps: Researchers report that nucleated cell counts were estimated from reference gene primer amplification. The repertoire was sequenced with immunoSEQ multiplex PCR; TCRdb's copy has only in-frame clones and lacks some. D and trimming were read from the DNA, whereas the V and J calls and clone size are those reported in that table. This sample has around 210,000 clones, with 84% found just once. The V gene is TRBV5-1, the J gene TRBJ2-1, with D possibly being TRBD2 (7 bases). Sequencing was done on a sample of peripheral blood. The sequence came from a human donor in a cohort sampled during active COVID-19. CDR3 bases: TGCGCCAGCAGCTTGCAGGGGAGGGCCTCCTACAATGAGCAGTTCTTC. This codes for CASSLQGRASYNEQFF. Together with reference TRBV5-1 and TRBJ2-1, the CDR3 gives the full variable domain: KAGVTQTPRYLIKTRGQQVTLSCSPISGHRSVSWYQQTPGQGLQFLFEYFSETQRNKGNFPGRFSGRQFSNSRSEMNVSTLELGDSALYLCASSLQGRASYNEQFFGPGTRLTVL.